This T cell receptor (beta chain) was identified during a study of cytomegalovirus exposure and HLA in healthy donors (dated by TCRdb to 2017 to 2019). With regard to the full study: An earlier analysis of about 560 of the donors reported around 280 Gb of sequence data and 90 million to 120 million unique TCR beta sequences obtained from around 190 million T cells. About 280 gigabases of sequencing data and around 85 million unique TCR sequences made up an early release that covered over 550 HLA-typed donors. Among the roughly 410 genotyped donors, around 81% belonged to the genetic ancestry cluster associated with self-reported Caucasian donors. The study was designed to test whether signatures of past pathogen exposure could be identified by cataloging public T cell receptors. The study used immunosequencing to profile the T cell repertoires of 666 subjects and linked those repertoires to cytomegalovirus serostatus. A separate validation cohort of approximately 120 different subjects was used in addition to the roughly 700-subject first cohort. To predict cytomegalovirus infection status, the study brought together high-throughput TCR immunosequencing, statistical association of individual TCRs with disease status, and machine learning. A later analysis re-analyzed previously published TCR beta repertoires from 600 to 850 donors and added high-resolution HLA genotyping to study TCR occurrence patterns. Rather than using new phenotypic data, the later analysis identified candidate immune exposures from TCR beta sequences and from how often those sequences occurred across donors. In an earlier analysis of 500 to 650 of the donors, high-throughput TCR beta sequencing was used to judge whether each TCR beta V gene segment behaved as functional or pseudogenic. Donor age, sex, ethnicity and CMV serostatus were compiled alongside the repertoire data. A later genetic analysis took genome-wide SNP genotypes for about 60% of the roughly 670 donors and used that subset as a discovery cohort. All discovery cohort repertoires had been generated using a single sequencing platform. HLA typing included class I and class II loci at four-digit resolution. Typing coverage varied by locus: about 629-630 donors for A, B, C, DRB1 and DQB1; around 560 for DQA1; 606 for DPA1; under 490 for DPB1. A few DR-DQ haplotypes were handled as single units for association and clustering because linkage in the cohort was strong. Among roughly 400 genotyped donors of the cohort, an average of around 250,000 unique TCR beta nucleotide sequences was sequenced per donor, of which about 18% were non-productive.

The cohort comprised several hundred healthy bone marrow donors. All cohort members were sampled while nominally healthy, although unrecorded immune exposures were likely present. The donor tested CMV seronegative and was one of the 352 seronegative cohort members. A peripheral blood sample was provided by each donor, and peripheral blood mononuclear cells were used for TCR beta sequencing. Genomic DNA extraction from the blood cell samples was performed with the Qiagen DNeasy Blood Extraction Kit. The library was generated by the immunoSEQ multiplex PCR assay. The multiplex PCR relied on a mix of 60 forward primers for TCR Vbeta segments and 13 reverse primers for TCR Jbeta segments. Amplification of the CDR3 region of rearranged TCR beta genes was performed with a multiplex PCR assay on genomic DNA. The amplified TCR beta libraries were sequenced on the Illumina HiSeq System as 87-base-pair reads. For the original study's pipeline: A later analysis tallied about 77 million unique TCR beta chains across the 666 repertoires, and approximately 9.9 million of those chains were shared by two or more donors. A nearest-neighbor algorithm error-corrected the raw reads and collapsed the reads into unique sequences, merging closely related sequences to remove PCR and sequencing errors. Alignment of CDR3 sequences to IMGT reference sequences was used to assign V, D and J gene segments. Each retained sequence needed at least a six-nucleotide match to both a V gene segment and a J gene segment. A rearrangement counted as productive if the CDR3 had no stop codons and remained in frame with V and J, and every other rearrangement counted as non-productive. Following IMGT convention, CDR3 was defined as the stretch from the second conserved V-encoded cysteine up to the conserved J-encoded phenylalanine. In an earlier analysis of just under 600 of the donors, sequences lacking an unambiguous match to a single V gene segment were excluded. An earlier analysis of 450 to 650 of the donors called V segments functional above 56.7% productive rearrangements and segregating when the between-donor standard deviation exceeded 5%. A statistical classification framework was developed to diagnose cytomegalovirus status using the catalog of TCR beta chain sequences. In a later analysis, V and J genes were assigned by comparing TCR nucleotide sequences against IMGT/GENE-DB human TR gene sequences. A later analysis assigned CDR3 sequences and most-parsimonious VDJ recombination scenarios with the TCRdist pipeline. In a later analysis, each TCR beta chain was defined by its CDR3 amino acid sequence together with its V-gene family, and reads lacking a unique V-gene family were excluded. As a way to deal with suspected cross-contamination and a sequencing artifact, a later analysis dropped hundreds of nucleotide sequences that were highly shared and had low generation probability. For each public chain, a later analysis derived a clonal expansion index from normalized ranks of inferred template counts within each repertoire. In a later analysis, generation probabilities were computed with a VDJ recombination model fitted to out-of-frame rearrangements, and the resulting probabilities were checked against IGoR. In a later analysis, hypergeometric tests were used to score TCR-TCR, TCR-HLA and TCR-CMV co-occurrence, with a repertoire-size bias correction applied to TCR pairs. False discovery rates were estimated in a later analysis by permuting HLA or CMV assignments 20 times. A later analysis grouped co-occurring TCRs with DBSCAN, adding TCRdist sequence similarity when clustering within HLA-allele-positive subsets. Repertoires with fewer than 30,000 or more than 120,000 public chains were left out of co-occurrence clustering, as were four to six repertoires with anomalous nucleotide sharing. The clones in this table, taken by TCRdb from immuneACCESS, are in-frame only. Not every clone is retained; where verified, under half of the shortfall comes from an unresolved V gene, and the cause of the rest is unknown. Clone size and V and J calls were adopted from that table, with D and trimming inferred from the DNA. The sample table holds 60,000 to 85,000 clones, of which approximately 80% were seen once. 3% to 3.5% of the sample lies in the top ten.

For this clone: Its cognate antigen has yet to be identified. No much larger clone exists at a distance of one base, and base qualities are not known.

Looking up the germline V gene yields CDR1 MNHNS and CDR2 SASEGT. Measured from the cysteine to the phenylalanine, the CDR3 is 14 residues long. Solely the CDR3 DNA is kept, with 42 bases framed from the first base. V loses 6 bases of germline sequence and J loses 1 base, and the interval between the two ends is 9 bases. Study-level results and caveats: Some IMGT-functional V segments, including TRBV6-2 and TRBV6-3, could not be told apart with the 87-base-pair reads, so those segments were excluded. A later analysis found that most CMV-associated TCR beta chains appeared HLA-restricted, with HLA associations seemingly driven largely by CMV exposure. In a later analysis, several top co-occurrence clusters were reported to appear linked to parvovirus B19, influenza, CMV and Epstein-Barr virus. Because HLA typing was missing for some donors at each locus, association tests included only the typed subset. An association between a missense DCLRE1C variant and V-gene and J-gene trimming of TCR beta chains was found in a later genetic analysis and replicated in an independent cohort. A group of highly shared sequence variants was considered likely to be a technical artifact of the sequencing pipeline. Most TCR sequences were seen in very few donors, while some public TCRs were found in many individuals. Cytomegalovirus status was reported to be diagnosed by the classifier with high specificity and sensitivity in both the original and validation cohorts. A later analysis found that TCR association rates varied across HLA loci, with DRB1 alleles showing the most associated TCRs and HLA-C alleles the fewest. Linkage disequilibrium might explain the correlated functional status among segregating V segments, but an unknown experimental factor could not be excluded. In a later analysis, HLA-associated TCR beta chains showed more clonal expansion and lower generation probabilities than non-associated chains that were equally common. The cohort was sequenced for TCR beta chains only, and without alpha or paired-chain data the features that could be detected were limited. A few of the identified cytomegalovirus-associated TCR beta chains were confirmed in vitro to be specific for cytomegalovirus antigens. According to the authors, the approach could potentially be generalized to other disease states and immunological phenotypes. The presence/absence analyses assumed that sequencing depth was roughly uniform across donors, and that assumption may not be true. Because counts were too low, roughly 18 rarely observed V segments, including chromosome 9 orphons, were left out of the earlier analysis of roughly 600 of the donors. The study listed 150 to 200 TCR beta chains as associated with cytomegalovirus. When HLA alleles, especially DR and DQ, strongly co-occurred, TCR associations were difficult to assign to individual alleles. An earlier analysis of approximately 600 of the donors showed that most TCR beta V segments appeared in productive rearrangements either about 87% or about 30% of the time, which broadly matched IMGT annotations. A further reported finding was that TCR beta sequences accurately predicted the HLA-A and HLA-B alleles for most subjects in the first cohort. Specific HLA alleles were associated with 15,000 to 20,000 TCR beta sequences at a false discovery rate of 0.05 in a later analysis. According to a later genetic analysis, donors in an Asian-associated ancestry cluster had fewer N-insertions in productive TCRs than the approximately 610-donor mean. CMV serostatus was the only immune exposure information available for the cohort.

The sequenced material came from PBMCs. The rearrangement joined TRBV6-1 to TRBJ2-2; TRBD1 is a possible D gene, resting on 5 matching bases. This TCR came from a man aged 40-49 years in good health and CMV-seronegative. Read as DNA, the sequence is TGTGCCAGCAGGGACACTTGGAACACCGGGGAGCTGTTTTTT. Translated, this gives CASRDTWNTGELFF.